This T cell receptor (beta chain) was observed in a study of Ad26.COV2.S vaccination and SARS-CoV-2 variants. Overall study: Donor got 5x10^10 or 1x10^11 viral particles of Ad26.COV2.S.

Treatment meaning: some 19 received Ad26.COV2.S at low or high dose, single or two shots; 5 received placebo; per-sample allocation not given. Day 63 after the first vaccine or placebo injection was the time point for sampling. Data came from immunoSEQ multiplex PCR; TCRdb stores just in-frame clones and leaves some out. Among some 390,000 clones, approximately 86% were seen once, and the ten largest hold 3.5%. The CDR3 covers 18 residues. Germline V gene sequence: CDR1 MNHNS, CDR2 SASEGT. Deletions cut 0 bases from V and 5 bases from J, with 20 bases between. The sequencing used peripheral blood, collected in a trial of Ad26.COV2.S vaccine versus placebo. This TCR derives from a person aged 18-65 years who received the Ad26.COV2.S COVID-19 vaccine or a placebo. This rearrangement joins TRBV6-1 to TRBJ1-3; unclear D gene. Here the CDR3 DNA reads TGTGCCAGCAGTGAAGCCTCGGGCAGTTCAGTACAAAGAAACACCATATATTTT. Protein product: CASSEASGSSVQRNTIYF.